This is a list of T cell receptor beta chains from one sample in a study of response to subunit inactivated influenza vaccine. TCRdb reanalysed the RT-PCR reads using MiXCR and keeps one entry per CDR3 protein. The table lists 450,000 to 700,000 distinct CDR3 sequences, less than 15% of them singletons. The sequencing here drew on PBMCs from blood, taken 11 to 12 days after vaccination. The source of these receptors is a man over 45 who received an inactivated influenza vaccine. Both conserved end residues are part of each CDR3. Each record gives: CDR3 length, V gene, J gene, CDR3 protein.

cdr3_length: 14
v_call: TRBV5-1
j_call: TRBJ1-1
cdr3_aa: CASSLSGRNTEAFF

cdr3_length: 14
v_call: TRBV14
j_call: TRBJ2-3
cdr3_aa: CASSQSFHADTQYF

cdr3_length: 18
v_call: TRBV6-1
j_call: TRBJ1-1
cdr3_aa: CASSKGTGPPPMNTEAFF

cdr3_length: 15
v_call: TRBV7-2
j_call: TRBJ2-7
cdr3_aa: CASSLEYRGWYEQYF

cdr3_length: 19
v_call: TRBV4-3
j_call: TRBJ2-7
cdr3_aa: CASSQDLAGHMETSYEQYF

cdr3_length: 15
v_call: TRBV7-9
j_call: TRBJ2-3
cdr3_aa: CASSSTSGRSDTQYF

cdr3_length: 15
v_call: TRBV20-1
j_call: TRBJ1-4
cdr3_aa: CSARPTGGANEKLFF

cdr3_length: 16
v_call: TRBV28
j_call: TRBJ2-1
cdr3_aa: CASSPETSGPFNEQFF

cdr3_length: 17
v_call: TRBV7-8
j_call: TRBJ2-3
cdr3_aa: CASSFVGQSSSTDTQYF

cdr3_length: 12
v_call: TRBV5-6
j_call: TRBJ1-2
cdr3_aa: CASSLGLRGYTF

cdr3_length: 13
v_call: TRBV29-1
j_call: TRBJ2-3
cdr3_aa: CSVSRGGPDTQYF

cdr3_length: 16
v_call: TRBV5-1
j_call: TRBJ2-1
cdr3_aa: CASSLVAGEAYNEQFF

cdr3_length: 12
v_call: TRBV15
j_call: TRBJ1-1
cdr3_aa: CATGAPRTEAFF

cdr3_length: 13
v_call: TRBV12-3/TRBV12-4
j_call: TRBJ2-1
cdr3_aa: CASSQHVRGEQFF

cdr3_length: 14
v_call: TRBV12-3/TRBV12-4
j_call: TRBJ2-5
cdr3_aa: CASSPWTGGETQYF

cdr3_length: 13
v_call: TRBV12-5
j_call: TRBJ2-2
cdr3_aa: CASLTDDTGELFF

cdr3_length: 13
v_call: TRBV19
j_call: TRBJ2-1
cdr3_aa: CASSNSGGNEQFF

cdr3_length: 16
v_call: TRBV5-6
j_call: TRBJ2-2
cdr3_aa: CASSLWGLVETGELFF

cdr3_length: 13
v_call: TRBV20-1
j_call: TRBJ1-1
cdr3_aa: CSAAGTENTEAFF

cdr3_length: 14
v_call: TRBV7-2
j_call: TRBJ1-5
cdr3_aa: CASSFLQGGQPQHF

cdr3_length: 15
v_call: TRBV4-3
j_call: TRBJ2-5
cdr3_aa: CASSQDRGLWETQYF

cdr3_length: 16
v_call: TRBV5-1
j_call: TRBJ2-3
cdr3_aa: CASSLDRTGMGDTQYF